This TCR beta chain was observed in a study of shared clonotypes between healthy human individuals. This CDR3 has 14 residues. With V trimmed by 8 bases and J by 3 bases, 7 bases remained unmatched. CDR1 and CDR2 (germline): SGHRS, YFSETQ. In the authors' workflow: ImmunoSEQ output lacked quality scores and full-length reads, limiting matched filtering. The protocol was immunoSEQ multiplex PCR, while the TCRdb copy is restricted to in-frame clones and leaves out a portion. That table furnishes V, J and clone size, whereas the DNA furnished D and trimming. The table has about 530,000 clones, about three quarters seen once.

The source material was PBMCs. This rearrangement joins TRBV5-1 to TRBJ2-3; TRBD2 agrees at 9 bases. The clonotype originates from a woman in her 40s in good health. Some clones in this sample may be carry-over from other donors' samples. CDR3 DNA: TGCGCCAGTCATAGCGGGAGTGGGACAGATACGCAGTATTTT. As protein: CASHSGSGTDTQYF.